One sample yielded the 27 T cell receptor beta chains listed below, sequenced in a study of cytomegalovirus exposure and HLA in healthy donors. In the PCR, 60 Vbeta and 13 Jbeta primers were used. Data came from immunoSEQ multiplex PCR; TCRdb stores just in-frame clones and leaves some out. The sample holds around 150,000 clones, 80% to 85% seen once. Sequenced input: PBMCs. All receptors derive from a woman younger than 35 in good health and CMV-seronegative.

This rearrangement joins TRBV19 to TRBJ1-1, with 9 bases identical to TRBD1. V dropped 7 bases and J dropped 2; count of bases not matched to a gene: 11. This CDR3 has 16 residues. Germline CDR1 and CDR2: LNHDA and SQIVND (reference sequence). The CDR3 region has the DNA TGTGCCAGTACCCCTACACCGGGACAGGGAAACACTGAAGCTTTCTTT. Translated: CASTPTPGQGNTEAFF.

This chain links TRBV5-1 with TRBJ2-3; unclear D gene. Trimming left V 5 bases short and J 2 bases short, with 15 bases between. Germline CDR1 SGHRS, CDR2 YFSETQ. The length of the CDR3 is 15 residues. CDR3 DNA: TGCGCCAGCAGTCAAGAGGCAAAACTCACAGATACGCAGTATTTT. It yields the protein CASSQEAKLTDTQYF.

As concerns this clone: Germline and junction disagree at one end, which may indicate a read error. V and J are TRBV7-9 and TRBJ1-2; D not certain. The CDR3 covers 14 residues. CDR1 is SEHNR and CDR2 is FQNEAQ in the germline V gene (reference sequence). Here the CDR3 reads CSSSLDRYHKSFTF. The CDR3 region has the DNA TGTTCCAGCAGCTTAGATCGGTACCATAAGAGTTTCACCTTC.

The chain combines TRBV6-5 with TRBJ1-5, with D possibly TRBD1 on 6 matching bases. CDR1 MNHEY and CDR2 SVGAGI come from the germline V gene. V lost 8 bases and J lost 3, with 14 bases in between. The CDR3 is 14 residues long. The CDR3 is CASREAGANQPQHF. In nucleotides, the CDR3 is TGTGCCAGCCGGGAAGCAGGGGCCAATCAGCCCCAGCATTTT.

The rearrangement links TRBV5-8 to TRBJ1-5; 7 bases are a match to TRBD1. Germline V gene sequence: CDR1 SGHTS, CDR2 YDEGEE. The V segment lost 5 bases and the J segment 3 bases; nucleotides outside the gene matches: 5. The CDR3 consists of 14 residues. The CDR3 region has the DNA TGTGCCAGCAGAAGGGGACAGAACAATCAGCCCCAGCATTTT. Encoded protein: CASRRGQNNQPQHF.

This clone was counted a single time. The chain carries TRBV6-5 and TRBJ1-1, with D unclear. V lost 0 bases, J lost 8 bases, and 10 bases lay in between. Germline values: CDR1 MNHEY, CDR2 SVGAGI. The CDR3 runs 13 residues. The CDR3 DNA reads as TGTGCCAGCAGTTACTCGATGTTTAGAGAAGCTTTCTTT. Amino acids: CASSYSMFREAFF.

The chain links TRBV5-1 to TRBJ1-1; 12 bases fit TRBD1. The length of the CDR3 is 15 residues. V was pared by 5 bases and J by 7 bases, with 9 bases of the junction left unmatched. Per the germline V gene, CDR1 is SGHRS and CDR2 is YFSETQ. CDR3 bases: TGCGCCAGCAGTCGGACCGGGACAGGGGGCGATGAAGCTTTCTTT. Translating it yields CASSRTGTGGDEAFF.

This clone has a handful of counts. The rearrangement uses TRBV5-1 and TRBJ1-2; TRBD1 agrees at 7 bases. The CDR3 contains 15 residues. CDR1 is SGHRS and CDR2 is YFSETQ in the germline V gene. Trimming cost V 1 base and J 3 bases; bases outside gene matches: 6. The CDR3: CASSLIYRGDYGYTF. The CDR3 bases are TGCGCCAGCAGCTTGATATACAGGGGAGACTATGGCTACACCTTC.

Here the CDR3 reads CASSPGWGKGYNEQFF. In DNA form, the CDR3 reads TGTGCCAGCAGCCCCGGTTGGGGCAAGGGCTACAATGAGCAGTTCTTC. The V gene is TRBV7-9, the J gene TRBJ2-1; D is possibly TRBD1 (5 bases). CDR3 length equals 16 residues. The germline gives CDR1 SEHNR, CDR2 FQNEAQ (reference sequence). Trimming left V 5 bases short and J 3 bases short, with 17 bases between.

This clone was detected only once. The chain couples TRBV11-2 to TRBJ2-3; 7 nucleotides line up with TRBD1. The CDR3 totals 15 residues. Trimming cost V 5 bases and J 3 bases; bases outside gene matches: 8. The germline gives CDR1 SGHAT, CDR2 FQNNGV. The CDR3 loop is CASSPRGKGTDTQYF. The CDR3 bases are TGTGCCAGCAGCCCCAGGGGGAAGGGAACAGATACGCAGTATTTT.

This chain connects TRBV27 to TRBJ1-5; D remains unclear. CDR1 and CDR2 from the germline V gene are MNHEY and SMNVEV (reference sequence). V was shortened by 6 bases and J by 1 base, with 10 bases between the two germline ends. The CDR3 is 14 residues long. Here the CDR3 DNA reads TGTGCCAGCAGGGGTGGGGAGAGCAATCAGCCCCAGCATTTT. The encoded protein is CASRGGESNQPQHF.

The CDR3 is CASSSRGPGELFF. The CDR3 nucleotides read TGTGCCAGCAGCTCTAGGGGGCCCGGGGAGCTGTTTTTT. This chain connects TRBV27 to TRBJ2-2; 7 bases match TRBD1. Germline CDR1 is MNHEY and CDR2 is SMNVEV (reference sequence). V was pared by 6 bases and J by 6 bases, with 4 bases of the junction left unmatched. The CDR3 contains 13 residues.

The CDR3 nucleotides read TGTGCCACCAGGGGGGGGCGCGACAGTTACAATGAGCAGTTCTTC. Protein product: CATRGGRDSYNEQFF. The chain joins TRBV15 to TRBJ2-1; TRBD2 might be the D (7 bases). Trimming removed 6 bases from V and 4 bases from J, with 16 bases in between. CDR3 size: 15 residues. Per the germline V gene, CDR1 is LNHNV and CDR2 is YYDKDF (reference sequence).

This clone has only a few counts. The V and J genes are TRBV29-1 and TRBJ1-2; no firm D call. Per the germline V gene, CDR1 is SQVTM and CDR2 is ANQGSEA. The V end was cut by 4 bases, the J end by 8 bases, with 20 bases between. CDR3 length: 14 amino acids. CDR3 region: CSVALGLPMRGYTF. In DNA, the CDR3 is TGCAGCGTTGCTCTCGGACTCCCGATGAGGGGCTACACCTTC. The full variable domain, in which reference TRBV29-1 and TRBJ1-2 provide the parts outside the CDR3, is SAVISQKPSRDICQRGTSLTIQCQVDSQVTMMFWYRQQPGQSLTLIATANQGSEATYESGFVIDKFPISRPNLTFSTLTVSNMSPEDSSIYLCSVALGLPMRGYTFGSGTRLTVV.

This clone appeared a few times. The chain couples TRBV18 to TRBJ1-2, with D possibly matching TRBD1 (6 bases). The CDR3 is made up of 17 amino acids. Germline loops: CDR1 KGHSH, CDR2 LQKENI. V lost 0 bases, J lost 7 bases, and 21 bases lay in between. CDR3 residues: CASSPPEYPGGAGGYTF. The DNA of the CDR3 is TGTGCCAGCTCACCACCAGAGTATCCCGGGGGGGCCGGTGGCTACACCTTC.

The chain has TRBV14 and TRBJ2-1; 9 positions match TRBD2. This CDR3 spans 16 amino acids. The V gene end was trimmed by 0 bases and the J gene end by 4 bases; junction bases not matched to a gene: 4. The germline CDR1 and CDR2 sequences are SGHDN and FVKESK. CDR3 nucleotide sequence: TGTGCCAGCAGCCAAGATTACCTAGCGGGATACAATGAGCAGTTCTTC. Encoded protein: CASSQDYLAGYNEQFF.

This clone was seen more than once but under ten times. The chain has TRBV10-3 and TRBJ2-1, with 7 bases fitting TRBD2. The CDR3 has 12 residues. Germline CDR1 ENHRY, CDR2 SYGVKD. V was pared by 2 bases and J by 8 bases, with 0 bases of the junction left unmatched. CDR3 in amino acids: CAISERGDEQFF. The CDR3 bases are TGTGCCATCAGTGAGCGGGGGGATGAGCAGTTCTTC.

The chain combines TRBV27 with TRBJ1-2, with TRBD1 identical over 9 bases. CDR3 length equals 14 residues. J lost 6 bases, V lost 4 bases, and 6 bases had no gene match. Germline loops: CDR1 MNHEY, CDR2 SMNVEV (reference sequence). The CDR3 nucleotides read TGTGCCAGCAGTTCCACAGGGGGCGGTAATGGCTACACCTTC. Its translation: CASSSTGGGNGYTF.

This clone was seen only a few times. The gene calls are TRBV28 and TRBJ1-4; 8 positions agree with TRBD1. The CDR3 is 15 amino acids. V shed 3 bases and J 7 bases; nucleotides not matched to a gene: 7. Germline V CDR1 and CDR2: MDHEN, SYDVKM. The CDR3 protein is CASSFHGQGIEKLFF. CDR3 nucleotides: TGTGCCAGCAGTTTCCACGGACAGGGAATTGAAAAACTGTTTTTT.

The chain recombines TRBV5-4 with TRBJ1-1; the match to TRBD1 covers 7 bases. The J segment lost 3 bases and the V segment lost 7 bases, leaving 6 bases of the junction unmatched. Germline lookup yields CDR1 SGHNT and CDR2 YYREEE (reference sequence). The CDR3 sequence is 13 residues long. The CDR3 region has the DNA TGTGCCAGCCGGGACAGCAGATACACTGAAGCTTTCTTT. Protein sequence: CASRDSRYTEAFF.

This chain links TRBV6-5 with TRBJ1-2, with TRBD1 matching 7 bases. The J segment lost 6 bases and the V segment lost 5 bases, leaving 9 bases of the junction unmatched. The CDR3 spans 14 residues. Germline CDR1 is MNHEY and CDR2 is SVGAGI. The CDR3 loop is CASSKLEGANGYTF. The CDR3 DNA is TGTGCCAGCAGTAAGCTCGAGGGGGCGAATGGCTACACCTTC.

The J gene is TRBJ1-1, the V gene TRBV9; D not certain. This CDR3 spans 12 amino acids. V lost 4 bases, J lost 5 bases, and 9 bases lay in between. The V gene's germline CDR1 is SGDLS and CDR2 YYNGEE. The chain's CDR3 is CASSPGETEAFF. CDR3 in DNA: TGTGCCAGCAGCCCGGGAGAGACTGAAGCTTTCTTT.

The V call is TRBV5-1, the J call TRBJ2-3; tentative D call: TRBD2 (5 bases). In germline, CDR1 is SGHRS, CDR2 YFSETQ. CDR3 length: 14 residues. V lost 7 bases and J 2 bases, leaving 14 bases between the germline ends. This CDR3 is CASGLAPYTDTQYF. As DNA, the CDR3 is TGCGCCAGCGGTCTAGCACCATACACAGATACGCAGTATTTT. The entire variable domain, with the rest obtained from reference TRBV5-1 and TRBJ2-3, is as follows: KAGVTQTPRYLIKTRGQQVTLSCSPISGHRSVSWYQQTPGQGLQFLFEYFSETQRNKGNFPGRFSGRQFSNSRSEMNVSTLELGDSALYLCASGLAPYTDTQYFGPGTRLTVL.

The rearrangement links TRBV6-6 to TRBJ2-7; the match to TRBD2 covers 8 bases. The CDR3 has 14 amino acids. CDR1 MNHNY and CDR2 SVGAGI come from the germline V gene (reference sequence). V trimming: 2 bases; J trimming: 2 bases; junction bases outside the gene matches: 2. The chain's CDR3 is CASSYDGGAYEQYF. The CDR3 region has the DNA TGTGCCAGCAGTTACGACGGGGGGGCCTACGAGCAGTACTTC.

The V gene is TRBV19, the J gene TRBJ2-5, with D perhaps TRBD2 (6 bases). Trimming stripped 0 bases from V and 3 bases from J, with 17 bases between. Germline CDR1 reads LNHDA; CDR2 reads SQIVND (reference sequence). This CDR3 has 17 residues. CDR3 amino acids: CASSIDYLGGYKETQYF. The DNA of the CDR3 is TGTGCCAGTAGTATAGACTATCTGGGGGGATATAAAGAGACCCAGTACTTC.

CDR3: CATGEGVGRLFF. The CDR3 DNA sequence: TGTGCCACCGGGGAGGGAGTCGGACGGCTGTTTTTT. The chain employs TRBV15 and TRBJ2-2, with TRBD2 matching 7 bases. V trimming: 8 bases; J trimming: 13 bases; junction bases outside the gene matches: 10. Germline V gives CDR1 LNHNV, CDR2 YYDKDF (reference sequence). CDR3 length equals 12 residues.

The chain uses TRBV11-3 and TRBJ2-1; 14 bases fit TRBD2. The junction had 5 bases not matched to a gene; V was cut back by 5 bases and J by 8 bases. The germline V gene encodes CDR1 SGHNT and CDR2 YENEEA. The CDR3 totals 15 residues. The CDR3 loop reads CASSEGTSGGDEQFF. In DNA, the CDR3 is TGTGCCAGCAGCGAGGGGACTAGCGGGGGTGATGAGCAGTTCTTC. Using reference TRBV11-3 and TRBJ2-1 for the parts outside the CDR3, the full variable domain is EAGVVQSPRYKIIEKKQPVAFWCNPISGHNTLYWYLQNLGQGPELLIRYENEEAVDDSQLPKDRFSAERLKGVDSTLKIQPAELGDSAVYLCASSEGTSGGDEQFFGPGTRLTVL.